The clone carrying this T cell receptor beta chain was counted between two and nine times. Its cognate antigen is unknown. Germline CDR1 reads MNHNS; CDR2 reads SASEGT. The CDR3 length is 14 residues. J gave up 5 bases and V 7 bases, and 8 bases lay outside the gene matches. This entry belongs to a study of cytotoxic CD8 clonotypes in ibrutinib-treated CLL. Study-wide points: Sampling times differed between sustained-remission and progressing patients.

Using immunoSEQ multiplex PCR, the repertoire was profiled, and TCRdb retains in-frame clones only, with some absent. The table has some 200,000 clones, about four fifths seen once; the top ten hold 11%. Extraction of roughly 2 micrograms of genomic DNA from cryopreserved PBMCs supplied material for TCR beta libraries. The rearrangement joins TRBV6-1 to TRBJ2-1, with TRBD1 matching 7 bases. The receptor was isolated from a human donor with chronic lymphocytic leukemia. This material consisted of PBMCs, taken after 12 months of ibrutinib treatment. The CDR3 here is CASILTGQNNEQFF. The CDR3 nucleotides are TGTGCCAGCATCTTAACGGGACAGAACAATGAGCAGTTCTTC.